These 17 T cell receptor beta chains came from one sample sequenced in a study of human T cells and chemical hapten exposure. Each CDR3 protein gets one entry after TCRdb re-called the RACE reads with MiXCR. The table lists some 350,000 distinct CDR3 sequences, about 6% of them singletons. Time point given: patch test 2, 6 weeks after DPC sensitization. Treatment here: therapeutic diphenylcyclopropenone sensitization with weekly scalp DPC. The input for sequencing was whole blood, taken in connection with sensitization to the hapten diphenylcyclopropenone (DPC). The receptors shown here come from a woman in her late teens or twenties with alopecia areata. Some clones in this sample may be carry-over from other donors' samples.

This clonotype was counted at least ten times. V usage is TRBV6-5 and J usage is TRBJ1-5, with 7 bases aligning to TRBD1. Germline loops: CDR1 MNHEY, CDR2 SVGAGI. V shed 5 bases and J 2 bases; nucleotides not matched to a gene: 6. The CDR3 is made up of 15 amino acids. The CDR3 DNA follows: TGTGCCAGCAGTCCCCGGGACAGCCGCAATCAGCCCCAGCATTTT. This gives the protein CASSPRDSRNQPQHF.

This clonotype was observed many times. The gene calls are TRBV7-2 and TRBJ1-5, with D perhaps TRBD1 (5 bases). V was shortened by 1 base and J by 2 bases, with 12 bases between the two germline ends. The CDR3 has 16 residues. CDR1 and CDR2 (germline): SGHTA, FQGNSA. In DNA form, the CDR3 reads TGTGCCAGCAGCTTAGGCGCCAGGGAAGGCAATCAGCCCCAGCATTTT. Protein: CASSLGAREGNQPQHF.

The chain links TRBV13 to TRBJ1-1; D not resolved. This CDR3 comprises 13 residues. Germline V CDR1 and CDR2: PRHDT, FYEKMQ (reference sequence). V gave up 3 bases and J gave up 6 bases, with 11 bases separating them. Here the CDR3 reads CASSLVRDAEAFF. The CDR3 nucleotides read TGTGCCAGCAGCTTGGTCCGTGACGCTGAAGCTTTCTTT.

This clonotype was counted between two and nine times. The V and J genes are TRBV12-3 or TRBV12-4 and TRBJ1-5, with D unresolved. The ends were cut back, 10 bases at V and 2 bases at J, with 12 bases in the middle. The CDR3 is 13 amino acids. CDR3 in amino acids: CATSLLGNQPQHF. The CDR3 nucleotides are TGTGCCACGTCTCTATTGGGCAATCAGCCCCAGCATTTT.

This clonotype was recorded at least ten times. V gene TRBV29-1 combines with J gene TRBJ2-1; D not certain. V lost 7 bases and J lost 5, with 12 bases in between. The CDR3 runs 12 residues. Germline V gives CDR1 SQVTM, CDR2 ANQGSEA. The CDR3 is CSAFPQNNEQFF. The CDR3 DNA reads as TGCAGCGCCTTCCCACAGAACAATGAGCAGTTCTTC.

In this sample, this clonotype turned up a few times. The chain has TRBV9 and TRBJ2-1; no firm D call. CDR1 is SGDLS and CDR2 is YYNGEE in the germline V gene. This CDR3 is built from 12 residues. The ends were cut back, 2 bases at V and 7 bases at J, with 7 bases in the middle. The CDR3 here is CASSVWPNEQFF. The CDR3 DNA is TGTGCCAGCAGCGTCTGGCCAAATGAGCAGTTCTTC.

This clonotype was recorded many times. This CDR3 is CASSESGGSYNEQFF. The CDR3, as DNA: TGTGCCAGCAGTGAATCGGGGGGCTCCTACAATGAGCAGTTCTTC. This chain uses TRBV6-1 with TRBJ2-1; 7 bases agree with TRBD2. Germline CDR1 reads MNHNS; CDR2 reads SASEGT. After removal of 2 bases from V and 0 bases from J, the junction contained 1 base not matched to a gene. The CDR3 loop spans 15 amino acids.

This clonotype showed up just a few times. This rearrangement joins TRBV4-1 to TRBJ2-7; D is possibly TRBD1 or TRBD2 (5 bases each). This CDR3 is built from 14 residues. Trimming removed 1 base at V and 5 bases at J, with 12 bases between. The germline V gene has CDR1 MGHRA and CDR2 YSYEKL. CDR3 residues: CASSQVASRDEQYF. The DNA for the CDR3 is TGCGCCAGCAGCCAAGTTGCTAGCAGGGACGAGCAGTACTTC.

Many counts were recorded for this clonotype. The chain uses TRBV29-1 and TRBJ2-3; D uncertain. Germline lookup yields CDR1 SQVTM and CDR2 ANQGSEA. V lost 7 bases and J lost 2, with 7 bases in between. This CDR3 spans 11 amino acids. CDR3 DNA sequence: TGCAGCGAATTGGTCACAGATACGCAGTATTTT. Translating it yields CSELVTDTQYF.

This chain uses TRBV10-3 with TRBJ1-1; D not certain. V lost 2 bases, J lost 7 bases, and 5 bases lay in between. This CDR3 has 11 residues. From germline, CDR1 is ENHRY and CDR2 SYGVKD. CDR3 sequence reads: CAISEGLEAFF. The CDR3 DNA sequence: TGTGCCATCAGTGAGGGCCTTGAAGCTTTCTTT.

This clonotype occurred many times. This chain links TRBV6-5 with TRBJ1-1; 8 bases agree with TRBD1. V gave up 6 bases and J gave up 8 bases; unmatched junction bases: 2. The CDR3 is 11 amino acids. In germline, CDR1 is MNHEY, CDR2 SVGAGI. The CDR3 DNA follows: TGTGCCAGCAGCCGGGACAGGGAAGCTTTCTTT. It translates to CASSRDREAFF.

J is TRBJ2-7 and V is TRBV14; no clear D gene. Germline assignment: CDR1 SGHDN and CDR2 FVKESK. The CDR3 covers 14 residues. V shed 0 bases and J shed 2 bases, with 8 bases lying between them. The CDR3 DNA reads TGTGCCAGCAGCCAAGAGGGTTTGGCCTACGAGCAGTACTTC. It is translated as CASSQEGLAYEQYF.

This chain links TRBV19 with TRBJ1-2; a weak D match, TRBD1 (6 bases). V lost 4 bases to trimming and J lost 2 bases, with 14 bases between them. Germline lookup yields CDR1 LNHDA and CDR2 SQIVND (reference sequence). The CDR3 contains 15 residues. The DNA of the CDR3 is TGTGCCAGTAGTAGTCCCGGGACACGAAACTATGGCTACACCTTC. This sequence encodes CASSSPGTRNYGYTF.

The V gene is TRBV5-1, the J gene TRBJ2-3; 9 bases align to TRBD2. The V gene's germline CDR1 is SGHRS and CDR2 YFSETQ. V gave up 1 base and J gave up 6 bases; unmatched junction bases: 6. The CDR3 contains 15 residues. CDR3 residues: CASSLSSGGLDTQYF. DNA of the CDR3: TGCGCCAGCAGCTTGAGTAGCGGGGGTCTGGATACGCAGTATTTT.

This clonotype appeared a few times. The chain joins TRBV7-2 to TRBJ1-4, with TRBD1 matching over 8 bases. CDR3 length: 15 amino acids. The ends lost 2 bases at V and 8 bases at J; junction bases unmatched: 7. Germline V CDR1 and CDR2: SGHTA, FQGNSA. The CDR3 loop is CASSLFGQGWEKLFF. The CDR3 DNA reads TGTGCCAGCAGCTTATTCGGACAGGGCTGGGAAAAACTGTTTTTT.

This clonotype showed up just a few times. The rearrangement links TRBV12-5 to TRBJ2-7; maybe TRBD1 (6 bases). V lost 2 bases to trimming and J lost 3 bases, with 8 bases between them. CDR1 and CDR2 from the germline V gene are LGHNT and FRNRAP. The CDR3 runs 13 residues. DNA of the CDR3: TGTGCTAGTGGTTTGCTCAGGGGCTACGAGCAGTACTTC. Amino acids: CASGLLRGYEQYF.

J is TRBJ2-7 and V is TRBV12-5, with TRBD1 matching over 9 bases. The J segment lost 7 bases and the V segment lost 1 base, leaving 17 bases of the junction unmatched. Germline V gene lookup returns CDR1 LGHNT and CDR2 FRNRAP. The CDR3 has 18 amino acids. The CDR3 loop is CASGLARNKRDRVEEQYF. CDR3 nucleotide sequence: TGTGCTAGTGGTTTGGCCCGGAATAAACGGGACAGGGTAGAAGAGCAGTACTTC.